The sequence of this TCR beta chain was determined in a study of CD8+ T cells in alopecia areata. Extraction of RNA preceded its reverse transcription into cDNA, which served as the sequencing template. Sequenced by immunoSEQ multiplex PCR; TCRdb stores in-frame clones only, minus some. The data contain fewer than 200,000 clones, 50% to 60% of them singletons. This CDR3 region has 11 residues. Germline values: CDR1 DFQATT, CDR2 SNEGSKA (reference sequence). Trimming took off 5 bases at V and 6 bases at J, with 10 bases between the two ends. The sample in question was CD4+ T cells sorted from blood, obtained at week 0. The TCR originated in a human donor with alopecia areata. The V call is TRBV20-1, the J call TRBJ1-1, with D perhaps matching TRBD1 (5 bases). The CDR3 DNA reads TGCAGTGCTCCTCAGGGAGCTGAAGCTTTCTTT. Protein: CSAPQGAEAFF.